Each of the 3 T cell receptor beta chains below was sequenced from the same sample in a study of neoadjuvant anti-PD-1 for oral cavity cancer. Some clones are missing from TCRdb's copy, which holds only in-frame ones; the method was immunoSEQ multiplex PCR. The sample carries 63,000 or so clones, roughly nine tenths recorded once. The time point here: after neoadjuvant nivolumab, at surgical resection. Sequencing used PBMCs, obtained after nivolumab (anti-PD-1) treatment. These receptors were obtained from a person between 40 and 79 years old with oral cavity squamous cell carcinoma.

The chain employs TRBV4-1 and TRBJ2-7; D ambiguous. CDR1 and CDR2 (germline): MGHRA, YSYEKL. Between the trimmed V and J ends, which lost 1 base and 4 bases, there was a span of 14 bases. The CDR3 consists of 15 residues. This CDR3 reads CASSQVFSRSYEQYF. CDR3 nucleotides: TGCGCCAGCAGCCAAGTATTCAGCAGATCGTACGAGCAGTACTTC.

This clone was picked up one time. The chain combines TRBV5-1 with TRBJ2-7; a possible D gene is TRBD2 (6 bases). V gave up 4 bases and J gave up 0 bases, with 17 bases separating them. Germline CDR1 SGHRS, CDR2 YFSETQ. CDR3 length: 16 residues. The CDR3 bases are TGCGCCAGCAGCCTAGGCGGGACTTACTCCTCCTACGAGCAGTACTTC. It is translated as CASSLGGTYSSYEQYF.

The chain couples TRBV5-1 to TRBJ2-3; 7 positions agree with TRBD2. V was clipped by 9 bases and J by 1 base; unmatched bases: 2. The CDR3 length is 12 residues. CDR1 is SGHRS, CDR2 YFSETQ, per germline. The CDR3 sequence is CATREGTDTQYF. In DNA form, the CDR3 reads TGCGCCACCCGGGAGGGCACAGATACGCAGTATTTT.